A selection of T cell receptor beta chains follows, all from one sample in a study of quantifying T cell responses using KT2 cells. TCRdb re-called the UMI-ligation and nested PCR reads through MiXCR, storing one row per CDR3 protein. The sample includes approximately 46,000 distinct CDR3 sequences, about 9.9% of them seen just once. The sample was PBMCs spiked with cells of the T cell clone KT2. The source is a human donor. CDR3s include the opening cysteine and the closing phenylalanine or tryptophan. The D gene is left open where the match is weak. Clone sizes are given selectively: once, few, many, or a class where the clone is expanded.

clone_size	cdr3_length	v_call	d_call	j_call	cdr3_aa	cdr3_nt
many	14	TRBV10-3	.	TRBJ1-1	CAISELVDSTEAFF	TGTGCCATCAGTGAGCTGGTGGATAGCACTGAAGCTTTCTTT
.	15	TRBV12-3/TRBV12-4	.	TRBJ2-3	CASMIRRGGTDTQYF	TGTGCCAGCATGATAAGGAGGGGAGGCACAGATACGCAGTATTTT
.	15	TRBV30	TRBD1	TRBJ2-3	CAWTTGGVLGDTQYF	TGTGCCTGGACTACAGGGGGCGTATTGGGGGATACGCAGTATTTT
many	15	TRBV12-3/TRBV12-4	.	TRBJ2-1	CASSLGQGLINEQFF	TGTGCCAGCAGTTTAGGGCAGGGGCTTATCAATGAGCAGTTCTTC
few	16	TRBV24-1	TRBD1	TRBJ1-1	CATSGTGGAGPPEAFF	TGTGCCACCAGTGGGACAGGGGGCGCAGGTCCCCCTGAAGCTTTCTTT
many	16	TRBV6-2/TRBV6-3	TRBD1	TRBJ2-5	CASRDLPRGTQETQYF	TGTGCCAGCAGAGACCTACCCAGGGGGACCCAAGAGACCCAGTACTTC
.	13	TRBV2	.	TRBJ2-5	CASSEAPLETQYF	TGTGCCAGCAGTGAAGCGCCCTTGGAGACCCAGTACTTC
few	15	TRBV13	.	TRBJ2-3	CASSSRSPYTDTQYF	TGTGCCAGCAGCTCACGATCCCCCTACACAGATACGCAGTATTTT
many	16	TRBV9	TRBD2	TRBJ2-1	CASSVGGGSSYNEQFF	TGTGCCAGCAGCGTAGGAGGCGGGAGCTCCTACAATGAGCAGTTCTTC
.	18	TRBV5-1	TRBD2	TRBJ2-3	CASSLVGLAGGATDTQYF	TGCGCCAGCAGCTTGGTGGGACTAGCGGGAGGGGCCACAGATACGCAGTATTTT
few	14	TRBV2	TRBD1	TRBJ2-1	CASSETGVRNEQFF	TGTGCCAGCAGCGAGACAGGGGTGAGGAATGAGCAGTTCTTC
.	14	TRBV2	TRBD1	TRBJ1-2	CASILGTGYDGYTF	TGTGCCAGCATCCTCGGGACAGGGTACGATGGCTACACCTTC
.	16	TRBV9	TRBD1	TRBJ2-7	CASSDRTGFHSYEQYF	TGTGCCAGCAGCGACCGGACAGGTTTTCACTCCTACGAGCAGTACTTC
few	13	TRBV7-3	.	TRBJ2-7	CASSATLASEQYF	TGTGCCAGCAGCGCCACTCTCGCGTCCGAGCAGTACTTC
few	18	TRBV11-2	TRBD2	TRBJ2-3	CASRTWLAGGSSTDTQYF	TGTGCCAGCAGAACGTGGCTAGCGGGGGGTTCTAGCACAGATACGCAGTATTTT
few	16	TRBV7-2	.	TRBJ2-2	CASSLVGAGNTGELFF	TGTGCCAGCAGCTTAGTCGGGGCGGGAAACACCGGGGAGCTGTTTTTT
.	15	TRBV6-1	.	TRBJ1-1	CASSALGGMNTEAFF	TGTGCCAGCAGTGCTCTGGGAGGGATGAACACTGAAGCTTTCTTT
.	15	TRBV11-2	.	TRBJ1-6	CASSLWAEYNSPLHF	TGTGCCAGCAGCTTATGGGCAGAATATAATTCACCCCTCCACTTT